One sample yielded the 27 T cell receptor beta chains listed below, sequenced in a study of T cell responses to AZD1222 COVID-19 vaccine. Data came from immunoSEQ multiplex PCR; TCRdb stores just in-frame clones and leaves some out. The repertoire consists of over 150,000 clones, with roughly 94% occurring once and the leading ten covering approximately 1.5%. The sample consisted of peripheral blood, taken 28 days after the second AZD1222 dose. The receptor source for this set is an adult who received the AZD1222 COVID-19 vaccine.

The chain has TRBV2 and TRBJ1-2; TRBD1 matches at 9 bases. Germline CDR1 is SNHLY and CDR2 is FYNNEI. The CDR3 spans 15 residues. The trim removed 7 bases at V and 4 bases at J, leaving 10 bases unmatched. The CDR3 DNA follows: TGTGCCAGCACCTCTTGGACAGGGGCGGGCTATGGCTACACCTTC. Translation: CASTSWTGAGYGYTF.

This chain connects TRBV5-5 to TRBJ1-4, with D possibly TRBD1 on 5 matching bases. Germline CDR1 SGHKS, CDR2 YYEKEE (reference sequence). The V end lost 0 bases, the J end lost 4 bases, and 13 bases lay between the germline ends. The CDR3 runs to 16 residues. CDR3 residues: CASSLENEGLNEKLFF. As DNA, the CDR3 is TGTGCCAGCAGCTTGGAAAATGAGGGACTTAATGAAAAACTGTTTTTT.

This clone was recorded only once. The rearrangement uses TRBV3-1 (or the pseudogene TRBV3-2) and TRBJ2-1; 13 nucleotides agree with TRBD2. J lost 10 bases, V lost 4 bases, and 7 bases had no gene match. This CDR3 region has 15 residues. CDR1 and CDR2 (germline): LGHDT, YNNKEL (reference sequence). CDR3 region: CASSRLTSGGSEQFF. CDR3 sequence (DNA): TGTGCCAGCAGCCGTTTGACTAGCGGGGGGTCCGAGCAGTTCTTC.

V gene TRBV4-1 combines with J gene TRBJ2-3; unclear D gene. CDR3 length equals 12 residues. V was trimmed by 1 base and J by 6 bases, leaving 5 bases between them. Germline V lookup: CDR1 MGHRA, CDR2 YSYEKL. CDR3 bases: TGCGCCAGCAGCCAAGCCGCGGATACGCAGTATTTT. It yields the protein CASSQAADTQYF.

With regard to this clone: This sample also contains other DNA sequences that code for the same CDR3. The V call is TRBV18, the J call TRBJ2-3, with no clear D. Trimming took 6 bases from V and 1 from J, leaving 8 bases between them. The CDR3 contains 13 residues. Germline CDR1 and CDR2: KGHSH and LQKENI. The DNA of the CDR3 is TGTGCCAGCTCTCCTTCGGGCACAGATACGCAGTATTTT. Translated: CASSPSGTDTQYF.

The chain's CDR3 is CARESAGVEKLFF. Written as DNA, the CDR3 is TGTGCCAGGGAAAGCGCAGGAGTTGAAAAACTGTTTTTT. The rearrangement joins TRBV30 to TRBJ1-4; D is unresolved. The CDR3 has 13 residues. Germline CDR1 is GTSNPN and CDR2 is SVGIG (reference sequence). The germline V and J ends were trimmed by 8 bases and 7 bases, with 17 bases remaining between them.

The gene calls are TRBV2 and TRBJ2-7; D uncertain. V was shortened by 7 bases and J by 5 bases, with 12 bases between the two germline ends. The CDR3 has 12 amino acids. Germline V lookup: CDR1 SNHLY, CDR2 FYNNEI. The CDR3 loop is CASIVQLNEQYF. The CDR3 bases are TGTGCCAGCATAGTACAGCTAAACGAGCAGTACTTC. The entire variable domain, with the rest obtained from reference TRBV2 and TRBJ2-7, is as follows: EPEVTQTPSHQVTQMGQEVILRCVPISNHLYFYWYRQILGQKVEFLVSFYNNEISEKSEIFDDQFSVERPDGSNFTLKIRSTKLEDSAMYFCASIVQLNEQYFGPGTRLTVT.

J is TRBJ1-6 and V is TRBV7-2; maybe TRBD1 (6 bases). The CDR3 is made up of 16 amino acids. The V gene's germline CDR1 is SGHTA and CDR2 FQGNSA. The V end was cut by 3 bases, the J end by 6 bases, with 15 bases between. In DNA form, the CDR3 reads TGTGCCAGCAGCTTTTCCCTTGCAGGGGCTAATTCACCCCTCCACTTT. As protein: CASSFSLAGANSPLHF. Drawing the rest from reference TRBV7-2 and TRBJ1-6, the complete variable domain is GAGVSQSPSNKVTEKGKDVELRCDPISGHTALYWYRQSLGQGLEFLIYFQGNSAPDKSGLPSDRFSAERTGGSVSTLTIQRTQQEDSAVYLCASSFSLAGANSPLHFGNGTRLTVT.

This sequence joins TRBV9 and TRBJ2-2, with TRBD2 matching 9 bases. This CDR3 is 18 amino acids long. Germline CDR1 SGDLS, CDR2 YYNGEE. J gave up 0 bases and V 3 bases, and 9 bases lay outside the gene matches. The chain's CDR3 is CASSAETSGGPNTGELFF. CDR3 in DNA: TGTGCCAGCAGCGCAGAGACTAGCGGAGGACCGAACACCGGGGAGCTGTTTTTT. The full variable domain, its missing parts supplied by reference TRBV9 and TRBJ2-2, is DSGVTQTPKHLITATGQRVTLRCSPRSGDLSVYWYQQSLDQGLQFLIQYYNGEERAKGNILERFSAQQFPDLHSELNLSSLELGDSALYFCASSAETSGGPNTGELFFGEGSRLTVL.

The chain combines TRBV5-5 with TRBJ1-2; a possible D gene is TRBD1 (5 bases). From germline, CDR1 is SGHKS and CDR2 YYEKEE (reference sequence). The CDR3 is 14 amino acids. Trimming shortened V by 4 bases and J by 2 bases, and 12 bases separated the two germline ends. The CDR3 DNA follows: TGTGCCAGCAGCCCCGGGGGAGGGAACTATGGCTACACCTTC. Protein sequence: CASSPGGGNYGYTF.

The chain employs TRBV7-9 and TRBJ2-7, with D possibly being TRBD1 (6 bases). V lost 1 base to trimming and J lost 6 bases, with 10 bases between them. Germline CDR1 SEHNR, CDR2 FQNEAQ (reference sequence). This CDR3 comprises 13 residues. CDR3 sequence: CASSLEEGGEQYF. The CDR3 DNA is TGTGCCAGCAGCTTAGAGGAAGGGGGCGAGCAGTACTTC.

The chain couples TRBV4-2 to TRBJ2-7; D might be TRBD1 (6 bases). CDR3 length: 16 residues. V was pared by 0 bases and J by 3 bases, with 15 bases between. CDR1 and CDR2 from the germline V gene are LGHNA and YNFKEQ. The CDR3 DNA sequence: TGTGCCAGCAGCCAAGATCGTGCAGGGGCTATCTACGAGCAGTACTTC. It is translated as CASSQDRAGAIYEQYF.

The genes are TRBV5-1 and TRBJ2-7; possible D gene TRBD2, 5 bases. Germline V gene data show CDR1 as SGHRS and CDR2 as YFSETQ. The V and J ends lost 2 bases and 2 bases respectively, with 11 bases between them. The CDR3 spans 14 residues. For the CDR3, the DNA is TGCGCCAGCAGCTTCATGGACGGGGCCTACGAGCAGTACTTC. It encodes CASSFMDGAYEQYF.

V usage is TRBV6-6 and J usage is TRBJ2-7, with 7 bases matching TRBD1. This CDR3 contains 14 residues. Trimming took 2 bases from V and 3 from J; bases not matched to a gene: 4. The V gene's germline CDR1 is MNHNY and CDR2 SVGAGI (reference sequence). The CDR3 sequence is CASSYTDRVYEQYF. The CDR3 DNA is TGTGCCAGCAGTTACACCGACAGGGTCTACGAGCAGTACTTC.

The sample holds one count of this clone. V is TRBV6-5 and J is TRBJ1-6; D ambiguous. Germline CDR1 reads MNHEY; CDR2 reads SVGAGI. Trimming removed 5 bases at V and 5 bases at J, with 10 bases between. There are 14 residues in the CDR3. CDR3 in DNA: TGTGCCAGCAGTCGGACGGAACATAATTCACCCCTCCACTTT. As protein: CASSRTEHNSPLHF.

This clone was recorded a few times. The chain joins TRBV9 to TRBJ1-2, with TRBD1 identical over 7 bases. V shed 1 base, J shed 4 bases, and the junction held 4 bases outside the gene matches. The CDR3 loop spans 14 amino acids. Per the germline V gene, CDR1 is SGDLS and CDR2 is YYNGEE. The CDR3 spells CASSVMGQFYGYTF. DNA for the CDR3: TGTGCCAGCAGCGTAATGGGACAGTTCTATGGCTACACCTTC.

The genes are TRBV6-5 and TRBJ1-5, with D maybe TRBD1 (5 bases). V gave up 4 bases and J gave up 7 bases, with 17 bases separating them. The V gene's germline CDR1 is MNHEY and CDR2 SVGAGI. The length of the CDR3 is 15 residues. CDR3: CASSLGTGSLQPQHF. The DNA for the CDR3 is TGTGCCAGCAGTTTAGGCACAGGCTCCCTGCAGCCCCAGCATTTT.

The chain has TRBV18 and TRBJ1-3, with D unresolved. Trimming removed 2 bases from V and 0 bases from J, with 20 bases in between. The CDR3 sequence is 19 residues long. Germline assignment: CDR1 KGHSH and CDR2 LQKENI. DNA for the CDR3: TGTGCCAGCTCACCATTCACAGATAGGCTCCGAGGCTCTGGAAACACCATATATTTT. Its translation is CASSPFTDRLRGSGNTIYF.

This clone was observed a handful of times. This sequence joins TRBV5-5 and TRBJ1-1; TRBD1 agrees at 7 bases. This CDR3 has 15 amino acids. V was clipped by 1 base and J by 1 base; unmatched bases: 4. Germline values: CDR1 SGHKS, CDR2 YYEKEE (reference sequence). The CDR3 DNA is TGTGCCAGCAGCTTGCGCTCAGGGGGGAACACTGAAGCTTTCTTT. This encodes CASSLRSGGNTEAFF.

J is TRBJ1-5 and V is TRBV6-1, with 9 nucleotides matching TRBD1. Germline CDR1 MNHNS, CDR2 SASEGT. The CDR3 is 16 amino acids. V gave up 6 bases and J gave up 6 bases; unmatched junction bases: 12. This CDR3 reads CASREPGQGSGQPQHF. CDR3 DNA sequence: TGTGCCAGCAGAGAACCGGGACAGGGATCGGGTCAGCCCCAGCATTTT.

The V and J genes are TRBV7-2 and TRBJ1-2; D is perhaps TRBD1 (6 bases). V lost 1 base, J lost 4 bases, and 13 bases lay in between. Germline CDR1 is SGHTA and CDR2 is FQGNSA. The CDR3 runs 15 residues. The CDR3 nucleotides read TGTGCCAGCAGCTTAGTAAAGGGGGACCCCTATGGCTACACCTTC. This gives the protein CASSLVKGDPYGYTF.

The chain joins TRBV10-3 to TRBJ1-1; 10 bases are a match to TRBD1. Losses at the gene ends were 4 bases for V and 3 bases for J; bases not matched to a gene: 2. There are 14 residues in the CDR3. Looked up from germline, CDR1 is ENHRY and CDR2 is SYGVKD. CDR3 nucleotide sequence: TGTGCCATCAGTGGGGGGACAGGGGACACTGAAGCTTTCTTT. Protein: CAISGGTGDTEAFF.

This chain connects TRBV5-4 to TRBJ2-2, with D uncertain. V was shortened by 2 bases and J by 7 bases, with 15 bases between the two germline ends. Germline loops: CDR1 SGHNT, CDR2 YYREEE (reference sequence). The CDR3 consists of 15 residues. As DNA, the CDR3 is TGTGCCAGCAGCTTCGGGCCCCCTATCGGCGGGGAGCTGTTTTTT. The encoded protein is CASSFGPPIGGELFF. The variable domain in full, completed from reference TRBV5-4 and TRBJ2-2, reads ETGVTQSPTHLIKTRGQQVTLRCSSQSGHNTVSWYQQALGQGPQFIFQYYREEENGRGNFPPRFSGLQFPNYSSELNVNALELDDSALYLCASSFGPPIGGELFFGEGSRLTVL.

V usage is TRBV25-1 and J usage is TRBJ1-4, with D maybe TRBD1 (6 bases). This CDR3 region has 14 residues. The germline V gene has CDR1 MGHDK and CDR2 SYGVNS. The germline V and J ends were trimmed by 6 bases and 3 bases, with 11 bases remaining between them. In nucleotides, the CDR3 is TGTGCCAGCAGGAGGGGGGGCTCTAATGAAAAACTGTTTTTT. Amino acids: CASRRGGSNEKLFF.

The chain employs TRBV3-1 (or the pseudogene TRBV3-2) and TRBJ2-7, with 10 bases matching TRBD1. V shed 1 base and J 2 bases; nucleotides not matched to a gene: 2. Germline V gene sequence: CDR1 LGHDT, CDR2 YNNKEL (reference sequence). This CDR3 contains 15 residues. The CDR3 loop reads CASSQAGTGAYEQYF. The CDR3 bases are TGTGCCAGCAGCCAAGCGGGGACAGGGGCCTACGAGCAGTACTTC.

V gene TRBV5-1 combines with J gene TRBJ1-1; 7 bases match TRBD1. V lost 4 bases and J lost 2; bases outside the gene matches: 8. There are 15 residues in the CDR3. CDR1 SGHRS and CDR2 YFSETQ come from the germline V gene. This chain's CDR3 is CASSGSRGLNTEAFF. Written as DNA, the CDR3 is TGCGCCAGCAGCGGAAGCAGGGGGTTAAACACTGAAGCTTTCTTT.

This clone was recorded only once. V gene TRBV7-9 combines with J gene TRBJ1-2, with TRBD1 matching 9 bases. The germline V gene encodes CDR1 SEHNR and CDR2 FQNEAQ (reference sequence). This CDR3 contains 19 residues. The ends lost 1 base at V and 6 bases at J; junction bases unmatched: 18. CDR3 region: CASSLVLRQEPYRGHGYTF. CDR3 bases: TGTGCCAGCAGCTTAGTCCTAAGACAGGAGCCCTACAGGGGGCATGGCTACACCTTC.